Listed below are T cell receptor beta chains from one sample, sequenced in a study of Ad26.COV2.S vaccination and SARS-CoV-2 variants. Clones were read by immunoSEQ multiplex PCR, and TCRdb kept only the in-frame ones, dropping some. The sample contains some 350,000 clones, roughly 94% of which appear only once. Material: peripheral blood, obtained after recovery from COVID-19. The receptors were gathered from a human donor who had recovered from COVID-19. The CDR3 runs from the conserved cysteine through the conserved F or W. A D gene is named only where the DNA matches it firmly. Where a row states a size, it is once, few, many or the class of an expanded clone; other rows omit it.

size	V	J	length	D	DNA	CDR3
-	TRBV7-9	TRBJ1-1	15	TRBD1	TGTGCCAGCAGACCCCTGGGGACAGGGAACACTGAAGCTTTCTTT	CASRPLGTGNTEAFF
-	TRBV5-5	TRBJ1-1	13	TRBD1	TGTGCCAGCAGCTTTACAGGGGGCGTTGAAGCTTTCTTT	CASSFTGGVEAFF
once	TRBV18	TRBJ1-5	17	TRBD1	TGTGCCAGCTCACCAGCTACAGGGGTAAATGGCAATCAGCCCCAGCATTTT	CASSPATGVNGNQPQHF
-	TRBV2	TRBJ2-1	11	-	TGTGCCAGCAGATCCGACAATGAGCAGTTCTTC	CASRSDNEQFF
-	TRBV7-9	TRBJ1-4	12	-	TGTGCCAGCAGTTCTACCAATGAAAAACTGTTTTTT	CASSSTNEKLFF
-	TRBV2	TRBJ2-7	17	TRBD2	TGTGCCAGCAGTCCTAGGGGAGGTAGCGGGGGCTTCTACGAGCAGTACTTC	CASSPRGGSGGFYEQYF
-	TRBV28	TRBJ1-6	17	-	TGTGCCAGCCAGCAGTTTGGGAGGGGCTCCTATAATTCACCCCTCCACTTT	CASQQFGRGSYNSPLHF
-	TRBV13	TRBJ1-2	13	-	TGTGCCAGCAGCTTACGTGGTAACTATGGCTACACCTTC	CASSLRGNYGYTF
-	TRBV10-1	TRBJ2-2	16	-	TGCGCCAGCAGTGATTCTGGTTCGCCAGGTACCGGGGAGCTGTTTTTT	CASSDSGSPGTGELFF
-	TRBV9	TRBJ1-3	14	-	TGTGCCAGCAGCCCAGGCGGGGGGCAAAACACCATATATTTT	CASSPGGGQNTIYF
-	TRBV4-1	TRBJ1-3	15	-	TGCGCCAGCAGCCAAGGGGGGGGATCTGGAAACACCATATATTTT	CASSQGGGSGNTIYF
few	TRBV5-4	TRBJ1-5	17	-	TGTGCCAGCAGCCACAATACCGGGCCTTATAGCAATCAGCCCCAGCATTTT	CASSHNTGPYSNQPQHF
-	TRBV5-6	TRBJ2-3	17	TRBD2	TGTGCCAGCAGCTTGGGGCTAGCGGGGGGTGGCACAGATACGCAGTATTTT	CASSLGLAGGGTDTQYF
-	TRBV7-9	TRBJ1-6	14	-	TGTGCCAGCAGCTTCGGGGGCCCACGATCACCCCTCCACTTT	CASSFGGPRSPLHF
-	TRBV3-1/TRBV3-2	TRBJ2-3	15	-	TGTGCCAGCAGCCAGGTAGGGGCCATCACAGATACGCAGTATTTT	CASSQVGAITDTQYF
once	TRBV5-4	TRBJ2-7	14	TRBD1	TGTGCCAGCAGCCCGGACAGGGTCCCCTACGAGCAGTACTTC	CASSPDRVPYEQYF
-	TRBV7-2	TRBJ2-1	14	TRBD1	TGTGCCAGCAGCCCGGACAGGGGCCAGGATGAGCAGTTCTTC	CASSPDRGQDEQFF
-	TRBV2	TRBJ1-1	13	TRBD1	TGTGCCAGCAGCGGCTCAGGGGGCTGGGGAGCTTTCTTT	CASSGSGGWGAFF
-	TRBV7-9	TRBJ2-5	13	-	TGTGCCAGCAACAGGAGGGAACAAGAGACCCAGTACTTC	CASNRREQETQYF
-	TRBV5-1	TRBJ2-6	14	-	TGCGCCAGCAGCTTGGTCGGAGGGCCCAACGTCCTGACTTTC	CASSLVGGPNVLTF
-	TRBV19	TRBJ2-7	16	-	TGTGCCAGTAGTATGGGGGGGGCCCTCGGGACCTACGAGCAGTACTTC	CASSMGGALGTYEQYF
-	TRBV6-5	TRBJ2-7	13	-	TGTGCCAGCAGTTACTCAGGCTTCGAGGAGCAGTACTTC	CASSYSGFEEQYF
once	TRBV2	TRBJ1-6	15	-	TGTGCCAGCAGGGAGGTGGGCACCTATAATTCACCCCTCCACTTT	CASREVGTYNSPLHF
-	TRBV5-4	TRBJ2-6	15	-	TGTGCCAGCAGCTTGGTTGGGTCTGGGGCCAACGTCCTGACTTTC	CASSLVGSGANVLTF
-	TRBV27	TRBJ1-1	15	-	TGTGCCAGCAGTTTACGACCGACCACGAACACTGAAGCTTTCTTT	CASSLRPTTNTEAFF
few	TRBV10-3	TRBJ2-3	16	-	TGTGCCATCAGACCCACCCAGCGGACTCCCACAGATACGCAGTATTTT	CAIRPTQRTPTDTQYF
-	TRBV5-5	TRBJ2-2	14	-	TGTGCCAGCAGCTTGGGGCGGAACACCGGGGAGCTGTTTTTT	CASSLGRNTGELFF
-	TRBV5-8	TRBJ1-1	16	-	TGTGCCAGCAGCTTGGACCCCCTGAGACCCAGCACTGAAGCTTTCTTT	CASSLDPLRPSTEAFF
-	TRBV2	TRBJ1-1	15	-	TGTGCCAGCGGTCAGAGGACCCTGAGCAACACTGAAGCTTTCTTT	CASGQRTLSNTEAFF
-	TRBV18	TRBJ1-1	17	-	TGTGCCAGCTCACCACAGAGTTGGGGAGTTATGAACACTGAAGCTTTCTTT	CASSPQSWGVMNTEAFF
-	TRBV6-5	TRBJ1-2	13	-	TGTGCCAGCAAACCGTGGGGAAACTATGGCTACACCTTC	CASKPWGNYGYTF
-	TRBV2	TRBJ2-5	18	-	TGTGCCAGCAGTGACTCTCCACTCTCCACTCGGGCCGGAGAGACCCAGTACTTC	CASSDSPLSTRAGETQYF
-	TRBV11-2	TRBJ2-1	13	TRBD1	TGTGCCAGCAGTCCGGACAGGGGCAATGAGCAGTTCTTC	CASSPDRGNEQFF
-	TRBV2	TRBJ1-6	12	-	TGTGCCAGCAGTGGGCGGCCTCTCGCCCTCCACTTT	CASSGRPLALHF
once	TRBV15	TRBJ1-2	16	-	TGTGCCACCAGCAGAGCCGCCCGACGGACAGACTATGGCTACACCTTC	CATSRAARRTDYGYTF
once	TRBV6-6	TRBJ2-7	14	-	TGTGCCAGCAGTTTGGGCAGGGGTTTATCCGAGCAGTACTTC	CASSLGRGLSEQYF
-	TRBV27	TRBJ1-2	14	TRBD1	TGTGCCAGCAGTCGGGACAGAATTAACTATGGCTACACCTTC	CASSRDRINYGYTF
-	TRBV9	TRBJ2-3	16	TRBD2	TGTGCCAGCAGCTTATCGGGACTAGCGGGGGTGGAGACGCAGTATTTT	CASSLSGLAGVETQYF
-	TRBV7-2	TRBJ2-1	16	TRBD1	TGTGCCAGCAGCTTTTCCGACAGGGGGCGAAACAATGAGCAGTTCTTC	CASSFSDRGRNNEQFF
-	TRBV7-2	TRBJ2-6	19	TRBD2	TGTGCCAGCAGCTTATTTCGACTAGCGGGGGGCTCTGGGGCCAACGTCCTGACTTTC	CASSLFRLAGGSGANVLTF
-	TRBV7-2	TRBJ1-5	15	-	TGTGCCAGCAGCTTAGTAGGACAAACGGGTCAGCCCCAGCATTTT	CASSLVGQTGQPQHF
-	TRBV19	TRBJ2-7	15	TRBD1	TGTGCCAGTAAGTCTCCCGGACAGGGAAATAGCGAGCAGTACTTC	CASKSPGQGNSEQYF
-	TRBV9	TRBJ2-1	16	-	TGTGCCAGCAGCGCGGGGGGAGGGACAGGAAACAATGAGCAGTTCTTC	CASSAGGGTGNNEQFF
-	TRBV19	TRBJ2-7	13	-	TGTGCCAGTAGTATCCAGGTAGGGTACGAGCAGTACTTC	CASSIQVGYEQYF
-	TRBV5-1	TRBJ1-1	13	-	TGCGCCAGCAGCTCATCAATGAACACTGAAGCTTTCTTT	CASSSSMNTEAFF
-	TRBV6-5	TRBJ2-7	12	TRBD2	TGTGCCACTGCGGGGGGTTCCTACGAGCAGTACTTC	CATAGGSYEQYF
-	TRBV27	TRBJ1-2	12	TRBD1	TGTGCCACCTGGACAGGGATCTATGGCTACACCTTC	CATWTGIYGYTF
-	TRBV19	TRBJ2-7	13	-	TGTGCCAGTAGTAATGGACAGACCTACGAGCAGTACTTC	CASSNGQTYEQYF
-	TRBV7-2	TRBJ1-5	14	-	TGTGCCAGCAGCTTAGGGTCCACCAATCAGCCCCAGCATTTT	CASSLGSTNQPQHF
-	TRBV2	TRBJ2-1	17	TRBD2	TGTGCCAGCAGCCCCCTTTCCCGGACTAGCGGGGGTAACGAGCAGTTCTTC	CASSPLSRTSGGNEQFF